One and the same sample provided the 15 T cell receptor beta chains below, sequenced in a study of T cell repertoires in cytomegalovirus infection. From the reads, TCRdb called clonotypes with MiXCR, one entry per CDR3 protein. The sample contains some 220,000 distinct CDR3 sequences, 10% to 15% of which appear only once. Source material: PBMCs. These receptor sequences come from a human donor in good health (CMV status not recorded). Some clones in this sample may be carry-over from other donors' samples.

This sequence joins TRBV7-2 and TRBJ1-4; D might be TRBD1 (5 bases). Per germline, CDR1 SGHTA and CDR2 FQGNSA. The CDR3 has 15 amino acids. V was trimmed by 5 bases and J by 8 bases, leaving 18 bases between them. CDR3 region: CASSPTGHSQEKLFF. In DNA form, the CDR3 reads TGTGCCAGCAGCCCAACAGGACACTCTCAGGAAAAACTGTTTTTT. The whole variable domain, filled in from reference TRBV7-2 and TRBJ1-4, reads GAGVSQSPSNKVTEKGKDVELRCDPISGHTALYWYRQSLGQGLEFLIYFQGNSAPDKSGLPSDRFSAERTGGSVSTLTIQRTQQEDSAVYLCASSPTGHSQEKLFFGSGTQLSVL.

This clonotype was observed at least ten times. V is TRBV10-3 and J is TRBJ1-4; D not certain. From germline, CDR1 is ENHRY and CDR2 SYGVKD. V dropped 0 bases and J dropped 3 bases, with 5 bases sitting between them. This CDR3 is 14 amino acids long. Written as DNA, the CDR3 is TGTGCCATCAGTGAGTCCGGGTCTAATGAAAAACTGTTTTTT. Residues: CAISESGSNEKLFF.

This clonotype occurred many times. CDR3 sequence reads: CASRGTRRTKNTEAFF. For the CDR3, the DNA is TGTGCCAGCAGGGGAACCCGACGGACAAAGAACACTGAAGCTTTCTTT. The chain has TRBV27 and TRBJ1-1; a possible D gene is TRBD1 (5 bases). The CDR3 has 16 residues. Germline CDR1 MNHEY, CDR2 SMNVEV (reference sequence). V lost 6 bases and J 1 base, leaving 18 bases between the germline ends.

At least ten counts were recorded for this clonotype. The chain carries TRBV7-2 and TRBJ1-2, with D perhaps TRBD1 (5 bases). Trimming took 5 bases from V and 0 from J, leaving 19 bases between them. This CDR3 contains 17 residues. From germline, CDR1 is SGHTA and CDR2 FQGNSA. The CDR3 protein is CASSLLGVGPTNYGYTF. In nucleotides, the CDR3 is TGTGCCAGCAGCCTCTTGGGCGTGGGGCCCACTAACTATGGCTACACCTTC.

This clonotype was recorded at least ten times. The chain couples TRBV7-2 to TRBJ2-2, with 7 bases lining up with TRBD2. Per the germline V gene, CDR1 is SGHTA and CDR2 is FQGNSA. The V gene end was trimmed by 2 bases and the J gene end by 6 bases; junction bases not matched to a gene: 3. The CDR3 is 14 residues long. In DNA form, the CDR3 reads TGTGCCAGCAGCTTAACTAGCGAGGCCGGGGAGCTGTTTTTT. Protein sequence: CASSLTSEAGELFF.

This clonotype was seen ten or more times. This rearrangement joins TRBV7-2 to TRBJ2-1; D is possibly TRBD2 (5 bases). Trimming removed 1 base at V and 7 bases at J, with 8 bases between. CDR1 and CDR2 from the germline V gene are SGHTA and FQGNSA. This CDR3 region has 13 residues. CDR3 in DNA: TGTGCCAGCAGCTTAGACTGGACTAATGAGCAGTTCTTC. Translation: CASSLDWTNEQFF.

This clonotype was counted at least ten times. CDR3 amino acids: CASSLQGWGTEAFF. CDR3 coding DNA: TGTGCCAGCAGTCTACAGGGATGGGGCACTGAAGCTTTCTTT. The chain has TRBV6-6 and TRBJ1-1; tentative D call: TRBD1 (6 bases). The V and J ends lost 5 bases and 4 bases respectively, with 14 bases between them. Germline values: CDR1 MNHNY, CDR2 SVGAGI (reference sequence). The CDR3 is made up of 14 amino acids.

This clonotype was picked up many times. This chain joins TRBV5-6 and TRBJ2-7; 7 nucleotides align to TRBD1. The ends lost 5 bases at V and 0 bases at J; junction bases unmatched: 11. The CDR3 sequence is 16 residues long. The germline CDR1 and CDR2 sequences are SGHDT and YYEEEE. The chain's CDR3 is CASSPEFGTVSYEQYF. Here the CDR3 DNA reads TGTGCCAGCAGTCCAGAATTCGGGACAGTCTCCTACGAGCAGTACTTC.

This clonotype has at least ten counts. This chain joins TRBV12-3 or TRBV12-4 and TRBJ1-5, with D perhaps matching TRBD1 (5 bases). The CDR3 covers 14 residues. V was shortened by 0 bases and J by 6 bases, with 9 bases between the two germline ends. The CDR3 DNA is TGTGCCAGCAGTTTAGCGGCCGGGGGTCAGCCCCAGCATTTT. The encoded protein is CASSLAAGGQPQHF.

In this sample, this clonotype turned up many times. The chain recombines TRBV7-9 with TRBJ1-2, with D uncertain. This CDR3 has 15 amino acids. V was clipped by 5 bases and J by 0 bases, with 13 bases between them. Germline V gives CDR1 SEHNR, CDR2 FQNEAQ (reference sequence). CDR3 in amino acids: CASSLAKTPNYGYTF. CDR3 DNA: TGTGCCAGCAGCCTCGCGAAAACGCCTAACTATGGCTACACCTTC.

This clonotype occurred once. A much larger clone is a single base away; this may be a read error. V usage is TRBV7-4 and J usage is TRBJ1-2, with a tentative D call TRBD1 (5 bases). Germline CDR1 reads SGHVT; CDR2 reads SQSDAQ. CDR3 length: 13 amino acids. The CDR3 protein is CARSLVDQGRYTF. The CDR3 nucleotides are TGTGCCAGAAGCTTAGTAGACCAGGGCCGCTACACCTTC.

There are many counts of this clonotype. The chain links TRBV6-2 or TRBV6-3 to TRBJ2-7; 11 nucleotides match TRBD2. This CDR3 contains 15 residues. Per germline, CDR1 MNHEY and CDR2 SVGEGT. The V gene end was trimmed by 7 bases and the J gene end by 4 bases; junction bases not matched to a gene: 9. For the CDR3, the DNA is TGTGCCAGCACCAGAAGACTAGCGGGATTTTACGAGCAGTACTTC. Translated, it gives CASTRRLAGFYEQYF.

This clonotype has just a few counts. The V and J genes are TRBV3-1 and TRBJ2-3; perhaps TRBD2 as D (6 bases). The germline gives CDR1 LGHDT, CDR2 YNNKEL (reference sequence). The V end was cut by 4 bases, the J end by 1 base, with 15 bases between. The CDR3 loop spans 16 amino acids. CDR3 nucleotide sequence: TGTGCCAGCAGCCGTCGGGTAGGGACTGGCACAGATACGCAGTATTTT. This encodes CASSRRVGTGTDTQYF.

This clonotype was recorded a few times. The chain employs TRBV5-1 and TRBJ2-2; maybe TRBD1 (5 bases). CDR3 size: 14 residues. V lost 4 bases, J lost 7 bases, and 14 bases lay in between. Per the germline V gene, CDR1 is SGHRS and CDR2 is YFSETQ. The CDR3 DNA sequence: TGCGCCAGCAGCCCCCAACAGGCGTTCGGGGAGCTGTTTTTT. Translating it yields CASSPQQAFGELFF.

This clonotype has a handful of counts. The genes are TRBV19 and TRBJ1-3; D unclear. The V gene's germline CDR1 is LNHDA and CDR2 SQIVND (reference sequence). Between the trimmed V and J ends, which lost 5 bases and 0 bases, there was a span of 11 bases. This CDR3 is built from 15 residues. CDR3: CASSVQPSSGNTIYF. The CDR3 DNA reads TGTGCCAGTAGTGTTCAACCGAGCTCTGGAAACACCATATATTTT.